One and the same sample provided the 21 T cell receptor beta chains below, sequenced in a study of graft-versus-host responses after intestinal transplantation. The repertoire was sequenced with immunoSEQ multiplex PCR; TCRdb's copy has only in-frame clones and lacks some. The table lists some 8,500 clones, 85% to 95% of them singletons. This material consisted of PBMCs, taken around 30 days after intestinal transplant. The receptors were gathered from a human patient who received an intestinal transplant, so some T cells may come from the graft donor.

The sample holds one count of this clone. This chain's CDR3 is CASSDDASTDTQYF. Written as DNA, the CDR3 is TGTGCCAGCAGTGACGACGCTAGCACAGATACGCAGTATTTT. The chain employs TRBV6-4 and TRBJ2-3; D gene uncertain. The CDR3 length is 14 residues. The V gene's germline CDR1 is MRHNA and CDR2 SNTAGT. Trimming left V 2 bases short and J 0 bases short, with 6 bases between.

The rearrangement links TRBV5-5 to TRBJ2-7, with D possibly matching TRBD1 (5 bases). The germline V gene encodes CDR1 SGHKS and CDR2 YYEKEE (reference sequence). Trimming left V 4 bases short and J 0 bases short, with 8 bases between. The CDR3 loop spans 13 amino acids. This chain's CDR3 is CASSETVSYEQYF. Here the CDR3 DNA reads TGTGCCAGCAGCGAGACAGTCTCCTACGAGCAGTACTTC.

As for this clone: The sample contains more than one DNA sequence encoding this CDR3. This rearrangement joins TRBV2 to TRBJ2-5; 9 nucleotides align to TRBD1. The CDR3 extends over 14 amino acids. V lost 4 bases to trimming and J lost 5 bases; unmatched junction nucleotides: 5. The germline V gene has CDR1 SNHLY and CDR2 FYNNEI. CDR3 in DNA: TGTGCCAGCAGTGGCCGGGACAGGGTTGAGACCCAGTACTTC. Encoded protein: CASSGRDRVETQYF.

The CDR3 nucleotides are TGCGCCAGCAGCCAAGGCAGGGGGCTAAACACTGAAGCTTTCTTT. Its protein product is CASSQGRGLNTEAFF. The chain couples TRBV4-1 to TRBJ1-1, with 8 bases matching TRBD1. Germline lookup yields CDR1 MGHRA and CDR2 YSYEKL. V was pared by 1 base and J by 2 bases, with 3 bases of the junction left unmatched. The CDR3 runs 15 residues.

CDR3 DNA: TGTGCCAGCAGCGTAGAAGGGACAACGACCGAAGCTTTCTTT. The encoded protein is CASSVEGTTTEAFF. The gene calls are TRBV9 and TRBJ1-1; D is possibly TRBD1 (6 bases). The CDR3 covers 14 residues. From germline, CDR1 is SGDLS and CDR2 YYNGEE. V lost 0 bases to trimming and J lost 8 bases, with 14 bases between them.

The chain is built from TRBV4-1 and TRBJ1-1; unclear D gene. The germline V and J ends were trimmed by 3 bases and 2 bases, with 10 bases remaining between them. This CDR3 comprises 14 residues. Germline CDR1 and CDR2: MGHRA and YSYEKL. The CDR3 DNA sequence: TGCGCCAGCAGCCAGGCGGCCCTTAACACTGAAGCTTTCTTT. Its protein product is CASSQAALNTEAFF.

This clone was seen just once. The chain combines TRBV11-2 with TRBJ2-5; D is uncertain. This CDR3 is 11 amino acids long. Germline V gene data show CDR1 as SGHAT and CDR2 as FQNNGV. Trimming left V 4 bases short and J 11 bases short, with 11 bases between. The CDR3 sequence: CASSSTGPQYF. CDR3 nucleotides: TGTGCCAGCAGCTCGACCGGGCCACAGTACTTC.

This clone was found once. The genes are TRBV5-8 and TRBJ1-4; D is undetermined. Trimming stripped 4 bases from V and 0 bases from J, with 10 bases between. The CDR3 is 15 residues long. Germline V lookup: CDR1 SGHTS, CDR2 YDEGEE. The CDR3 DNA follows: TGTGCCAGCAGCACCGGAACTGCAACTAATGAAAAACTGTTTTTT. Its translation is CASSTGTATNEKLFF.

The CDR3 DNA reads as TGTGCCAGCAGCCCACCTAGCACAGATACGCAGTATTTT. It encodes CASSPPSTDTQYF. This rearrangement joins TRBV7-9 to TRBJ2-3, with D unclear. Germline V gene data show CDR1 as SEHNR and CDR2 as FQNEAQ (reference sequence). CDR3 length: 13 residues. The V end was cut by 5 bases, the J end by 0 bases, with 6 bases between.

Only one count was recorded for this clone. The J gene is TRBJ2-1, the V gene TRBV9; TRBD2 agrees at 9 bases. The CDR3 loop spans 15 amino acids. Unmatched junction bases numbered 2, after V lost 0 bases and J lost 4 bases. Germline CDR1 SGDLS, CDR2 YYNGEE. The DNA for the CDR3 is TGTGCCAGCAGCGTAGGCGGGGGGGGTTACAATGAGCAGTTCTTC. Encoded protein: CASSVGGGGYNEQFF.

This sequence joins TRBV7-8 and TRBJ2-1; 9 nucleotides align to TRBD2. The CDR3 has 15 amino acids. The J segment lost 9 bases and the V segment lost 5 bases, leaving 11 bases of the junction unmatched. Germline lookup yields CDR1 SGHVS and CDR2 FQNEAQ. CDR3 sequence (DNA): TGTGCCAGCAGCCCCAGGACTAGCGTTAAATTTGAGCAGTTCTTC. Translated, it gives CASSPRTSVKFEQFF.

The chain recombines TRBV9 with TRBJ1-1; D may be TRBD1 (6 bases). With 2 bases removed from V and 0 bases from J, the gap between germline ends came to 11 bases. The CDR3 sequence is 15 residues long. Germline V gives CDR1 SGDLS, CDR2 YYNGEE. The CDR3 is CASSVGDTMNTEAFF. Written as DNA, the CDR3 is TGTGCCAGCAGCGTGGGGGACACTATGAACACTGAAGCTTTCTTT.

The chain recombines TRBV27 with TRBJ1-4, with D uncertain. Germline values: CDR1 MNHEY, CDR2 SMNVEV (reference sequence). V was cut by 2 bases and J by 7 bases, with 5 bases left in between. The CDR3 sequence is 12 residues long. This chain's CDR3 is CASSLIGEKLFF. As DNA, the CDR3 is TGTGCCAGCAGTTTAATAGGTGAAAAACTGTTTTTT.

This rearrangement joins TRBV29-1 to TRBJ1-2, with 7 bases fitting TRBD1. CDR3 length: 11 amino acids. Unmatched junction bases numbered 3, after V lost 7 bases and J lost 4 bases. Germline V gives CDR1 SQVTM, CDR2 ANQGSEA. CDR3 DNA sequence: TGCAGCGGATCAGGGGGCTATGGCTACACCTTC. It specifies CSGSGGYGYTF.

The chain uses TRBV10-1 and TRBJ2-1, with TRBD2 identical over 10 bases. From germline, CDR1 is WNHNN and CDR2 SYGVQD (reference sequence). The CDR3 has 14 residues. J was trimmed by 10 bases and V by 4 bases; bases with no gene match: 7. The CDR3 region has the DNA TGCGCCAGCAGTGGTGGGACTAGCGTAGGAGAGCAGTTCTTC. Amino acids: CASSGGTSVGEQFF.

This chain connects TRBV6-1 to TRBJ2-3; D may match TRBD1 or TRBD2 (6 bases each). Trimming took off 8 bases at V and 2 bases at J, with 17 bases between the two ends. CDR3 length: 15 amino acids. Germline V gives CDR1 MNHNS, CDR2 SASEGT. In DNA, the CDR3 is TGTGCCAGCCTGGGGGGCCATCTCTTCACAGATACGCAGTATTTT. This gives the protein CASLGGHLFTDTQYF.

The chain couples TRBV10-1 to TRBJ2-1; the D gene is possibly TRBD1 (6 bases). With 7 bases removed from V and 15 bases from J, the gap between germline ends came to 19 bases. This CDR3 has 12 amino acids. Germline V gene lookup returns CDR1 WNHNN and CDR2 SYGVQD (reference sequence). CDR3 bases: TGCGCCAGCAAGCTCGGATCAGGGGTTATGTTCTTC. Amino acid sequence: CASKLGSGVMFF.

The sample holds one count of this clone. The chain has TRBV7-6 and TRBJ1-1; D ambiguous. Germline V gene sequence: CDR1 SGHVS, CDR2 FNYEAQ. The CDR3 runs 13 residues. The germline V and J ends were trimmed by 7 bases and 9 bases, with 18 bases remaining between them. CDR3: CASTPIGQTKAFF. CDR3 bases: TGTGCCAGCACCCCTATAGGGCAGACCAAAGCTTTCTTT.

This chain joins TRBV4-1 and TRBJ2-7, with 9 bases lining up with TRBD1. The CDR3 spans 15 residues. The ends lost 3 bases at V and 5 bases at J; junction bases unmatched: 8. CDR1 and CDR2 (germline): MGHRA, YSYEKL. CDR3 in amino acids: CASSQLLDRGNEQYF. The DNA of the CDR3 is TGCGCCAGCAGCCAGTTATTGGACAGGGGCAACGAGCAGTACTTC.

V and J are TRBV7-9 and TRBJ2-5, with D possibly matching TRBD2 (6 bases). CDR3 size: 14 residues. Trimming left V 3 bases short and J 1 base short, with 9 bases between. CDR1 and CDR2 from the germline V gene are SEHNR and FQNEAQ (reference sequence). CDR3 amino acids: CASSFPGGQETQYF. CDR3 DNA: TGTGCCAGCAGCTTTCCCGGGGGCCAAGAGACCCAGTACTTC.

The count of this clone is one. The CDR3 protein is CASSSINLAGLNYEQYF. The CDR3 region has the DNA TGTGCCAGCAGCTCCATTAATCTAGCGGGGCTAAACTACGAGCAGTACTTC. This rearrangement joins TRBV7-3 to TRBJ2-7, with 9 nucleotides matching TRBD2. The CDR3 is 17 residues long. V was clipped by 4 bases and J by 3 bases; unmatched bases: 13. Germline values: CDR1 SGHTA, CDR2 FQGTGA.